The present T cell receptor (beta chain) was sequenced within a study of siplizumab effects on memory and regulatory T cells. V was cut by 6 bases and J by 1 base, with 15 bases left in between. The germline gives CDR1 LNHDA, CDR2 SQIVND (reference sequence). This CDR3 has 15 amino acids. It was roughly 99,000 TCR templates that were assayed per sample. Sequencing used immunoSEQ multiplex PCR; TCRdb keeps in-frame clones, though not all of them. The sample lists more than 85,000 clones, approximately 94% seen once, with about 0.32% in the top ten. Specimen: CD4+ T cells sorted from blood. The chain uses TRBV19 and TRBJ1-2, with D possibly matching TRBD1 (6 bases). The receptor was derived from a human donor in good health. Here the CDR3 reads CASRIVPDSNYGYTF. CDR3 bases: TGTGCCAGTAGAATCGTTCCGGACAGTAACTATGGCTACACCTTC.